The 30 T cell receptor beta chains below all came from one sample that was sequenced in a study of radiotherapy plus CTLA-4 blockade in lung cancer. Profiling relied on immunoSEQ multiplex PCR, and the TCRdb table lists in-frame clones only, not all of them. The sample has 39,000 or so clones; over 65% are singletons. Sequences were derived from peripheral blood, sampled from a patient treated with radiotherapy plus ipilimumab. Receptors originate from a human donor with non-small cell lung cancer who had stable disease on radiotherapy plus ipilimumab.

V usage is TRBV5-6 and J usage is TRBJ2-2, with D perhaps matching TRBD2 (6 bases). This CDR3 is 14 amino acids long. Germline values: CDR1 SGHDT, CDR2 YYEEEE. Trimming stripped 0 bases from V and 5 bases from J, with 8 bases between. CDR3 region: CASSLAGGTGELFF. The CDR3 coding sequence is TGTGCCAGCAGCTTGGCCGGAGGGACCGGGGAGCTGTTTTTT.

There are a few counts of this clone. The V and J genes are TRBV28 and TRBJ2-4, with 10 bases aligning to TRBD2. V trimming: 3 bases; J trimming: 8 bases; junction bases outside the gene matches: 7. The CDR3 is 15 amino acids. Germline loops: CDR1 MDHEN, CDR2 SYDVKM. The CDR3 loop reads CASSFAGTSDHIQYF. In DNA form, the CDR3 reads TGTGCCAGCAGTTTTGCCGGGACTAGCGATCACATTCAGTACTTC.

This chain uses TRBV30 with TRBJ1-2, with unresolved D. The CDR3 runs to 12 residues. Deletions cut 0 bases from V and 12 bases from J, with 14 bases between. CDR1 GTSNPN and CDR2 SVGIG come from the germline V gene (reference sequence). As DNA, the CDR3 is TGTGCCTGGAGTGTACTGGAGGGAGCCCACACCTTC. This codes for CAWSVLEGAHTF.

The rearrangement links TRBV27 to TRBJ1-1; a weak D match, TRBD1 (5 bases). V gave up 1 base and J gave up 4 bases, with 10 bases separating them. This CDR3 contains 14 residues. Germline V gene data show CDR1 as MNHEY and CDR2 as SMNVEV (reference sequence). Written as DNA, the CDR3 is TGTGCCAGCAGTTTATTAGCGCAGGGCACTGAAGCTTTCTTT. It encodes CASSLLAQGTEAFF.

The CDR3: CASSFLGENGYTF. In DNA form, the CDR3 reads TGTGCCAGCAGCTTTTTAGGGGAAAATGGCTACACCTTC. This rearrangement joins TRBV7-9 to TRBJ1-2; D is perhaps TRBD1 (5 bases). CDR1 is SEHNR, CDR2 FQNEAQ, per germline (reference sequence). Trimming pared 3 bases from V and 6 bases from J, leaving 11 bases between. The CDR3 covers 13 residues.

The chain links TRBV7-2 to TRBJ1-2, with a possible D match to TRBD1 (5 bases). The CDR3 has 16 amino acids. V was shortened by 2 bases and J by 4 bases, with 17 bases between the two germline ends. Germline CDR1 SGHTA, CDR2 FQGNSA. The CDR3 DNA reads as TGTGCCAGCAGCTTAAACATGGCGGGACGGACCTATGGCTACACCTTC. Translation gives CASSLNMAGRTYGYTF.

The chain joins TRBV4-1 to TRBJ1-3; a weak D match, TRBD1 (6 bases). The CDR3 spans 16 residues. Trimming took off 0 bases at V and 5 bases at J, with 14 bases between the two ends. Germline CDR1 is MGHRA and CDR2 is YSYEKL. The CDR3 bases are TGCGCCAGCAGCCAAGACGGGCAGGGGATAAGAAACACCATATATTTT. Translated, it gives CASSQDGQGIRNTIYF.

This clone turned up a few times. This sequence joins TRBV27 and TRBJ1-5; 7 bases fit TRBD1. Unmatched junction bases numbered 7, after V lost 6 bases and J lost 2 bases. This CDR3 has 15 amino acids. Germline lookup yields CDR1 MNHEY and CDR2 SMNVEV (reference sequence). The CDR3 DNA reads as TGTGCCAGCAGCAGAGGGGGCGCCGGCAATCAGCCCCAGCATTTT. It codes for CASSRGGAGNQPQHF.

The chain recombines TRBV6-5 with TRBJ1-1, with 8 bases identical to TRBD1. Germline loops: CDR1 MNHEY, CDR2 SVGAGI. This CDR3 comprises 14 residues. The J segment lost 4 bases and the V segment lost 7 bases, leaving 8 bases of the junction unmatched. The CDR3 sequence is CASISQGALTEAFF. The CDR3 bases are TGTGCCAGCATCTCGCAGGGGGCGCTCACTGAAGCTTTCTTT.

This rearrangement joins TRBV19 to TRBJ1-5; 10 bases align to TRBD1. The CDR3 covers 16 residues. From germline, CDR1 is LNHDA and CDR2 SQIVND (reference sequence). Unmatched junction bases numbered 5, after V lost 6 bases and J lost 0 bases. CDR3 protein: CASRTTGGYSNQPQHF. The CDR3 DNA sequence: TGTGCCAGTAGGACGACAGGGGGCTATAGCAATCAGCCCCAGCATTTT.

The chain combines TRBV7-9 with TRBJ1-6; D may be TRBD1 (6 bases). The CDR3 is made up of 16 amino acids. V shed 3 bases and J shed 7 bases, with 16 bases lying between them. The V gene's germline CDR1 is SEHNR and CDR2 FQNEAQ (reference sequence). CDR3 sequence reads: CASSFTLGQGNSPLHF. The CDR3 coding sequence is TGTGCCAGCAGCTTCACCTTGGGGCAGGGGAATTCACCCCTCCACTTT.

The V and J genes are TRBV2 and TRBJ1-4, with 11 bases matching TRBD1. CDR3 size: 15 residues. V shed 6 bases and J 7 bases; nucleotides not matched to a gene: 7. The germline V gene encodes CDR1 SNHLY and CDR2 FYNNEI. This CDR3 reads CASSGQGAKLEKLFF. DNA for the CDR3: TGTGCCAGCAGCGGACAGGGGGCGAAACTTGAAAAACTGTTTTTT. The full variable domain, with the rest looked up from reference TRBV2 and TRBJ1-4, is EPEVTQTPSHQVTQMGQEVILRCVPISNHLYFYWYRQILGQKVEFLVSFYNNEISEKSEIFDDQFSVERPDGSNFTLKIRSTKLEDSAMYFCASSGQGAKLEKLFFGSGTQLSVL.

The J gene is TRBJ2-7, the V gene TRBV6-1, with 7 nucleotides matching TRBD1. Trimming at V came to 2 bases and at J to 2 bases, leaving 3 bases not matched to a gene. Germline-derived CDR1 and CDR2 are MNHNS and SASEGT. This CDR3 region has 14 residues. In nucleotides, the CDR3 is TGTGCCAGCAGTGAACCCGGACAGGCCTACGAGCAGTACGTC. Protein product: CASSEPGQAYEQYV.

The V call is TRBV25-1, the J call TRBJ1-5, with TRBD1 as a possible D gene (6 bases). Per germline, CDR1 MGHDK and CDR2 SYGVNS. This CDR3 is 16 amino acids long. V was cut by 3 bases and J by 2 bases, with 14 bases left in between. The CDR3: CASSDQGGGGNQPQHF. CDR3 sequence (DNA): TGTGCCAGCAGTGATCAAGGGGGAGGGGGCAATCAGCCCCAGCATTTT.

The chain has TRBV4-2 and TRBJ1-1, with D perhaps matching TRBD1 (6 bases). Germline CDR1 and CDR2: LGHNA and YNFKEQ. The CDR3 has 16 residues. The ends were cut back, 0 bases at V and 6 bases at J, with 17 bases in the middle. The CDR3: CASSQDLRQGLAEAFF. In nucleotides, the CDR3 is TGTGCCAGCAGCCAAGATCTTAGGCAGGGGTTGGCTGAAGCTTTCTTT.

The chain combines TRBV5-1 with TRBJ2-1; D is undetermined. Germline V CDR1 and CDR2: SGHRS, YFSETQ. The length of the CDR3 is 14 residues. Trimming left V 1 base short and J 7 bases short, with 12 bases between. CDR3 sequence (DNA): TGCGCCAGCAGCTTGTCGGGTGGGTGGAATGAGCAGTTCTTC. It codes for CASSLSGGWNEQFF.

The CDR3: CASSLVPGGGELFF. The CDR3 nucleotides read TGTGCCAGCAGCTTAGTACCTGGCGGCGGGGAGCTGTTTTTT. The rearrangement joins TRBV11-3 to TRBJ2-2; D not resolved. This CDR3 has 14 residues. Germline values: CDR1 SGHNT, CDR2 YENEEA. Trimming removed 1 base from V and 7 bases from J, with 10 bases in between.

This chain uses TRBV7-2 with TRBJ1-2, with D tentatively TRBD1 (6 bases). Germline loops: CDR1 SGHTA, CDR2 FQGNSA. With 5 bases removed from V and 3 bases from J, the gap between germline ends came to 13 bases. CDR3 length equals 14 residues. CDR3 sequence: CASSTYEGDYGYTF. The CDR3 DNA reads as TGTGCCAGCAGCACGTACGAGGGGGACTATGGCTACACCTTC.

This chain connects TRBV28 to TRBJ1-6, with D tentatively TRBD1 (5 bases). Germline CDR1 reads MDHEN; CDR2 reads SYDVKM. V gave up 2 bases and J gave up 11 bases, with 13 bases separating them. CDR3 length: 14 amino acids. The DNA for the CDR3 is TGTGCCAGCAGTTTACGGGACCGCAGGGCACCCCTCCACTTT. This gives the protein CASSLRDRRAPLHF.

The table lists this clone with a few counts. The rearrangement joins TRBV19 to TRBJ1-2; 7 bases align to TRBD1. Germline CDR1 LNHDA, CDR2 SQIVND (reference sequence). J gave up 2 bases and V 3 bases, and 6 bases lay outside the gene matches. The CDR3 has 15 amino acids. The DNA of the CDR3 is TGTGCCAGTAGTATGGCCAGGGGGATCAACTATGGCTACACCTTC. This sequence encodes CASSMARGINYGYTF.

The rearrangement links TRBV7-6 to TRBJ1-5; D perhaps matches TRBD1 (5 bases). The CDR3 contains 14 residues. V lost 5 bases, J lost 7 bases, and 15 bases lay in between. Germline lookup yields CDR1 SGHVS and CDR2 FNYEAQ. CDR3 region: CASSPGGGNQPQHF. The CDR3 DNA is TGTGCCAGCAGCCCCGGGGGAGGGAACCAGCCCCAGCATTTT.

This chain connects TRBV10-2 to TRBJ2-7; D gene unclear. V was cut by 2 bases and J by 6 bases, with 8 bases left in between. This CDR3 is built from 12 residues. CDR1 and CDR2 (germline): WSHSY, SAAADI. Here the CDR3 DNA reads TGCGCCAGCAGTGAGGTAGGGCGCGAGCAGTACGTC. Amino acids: CASSEVGREQYV.

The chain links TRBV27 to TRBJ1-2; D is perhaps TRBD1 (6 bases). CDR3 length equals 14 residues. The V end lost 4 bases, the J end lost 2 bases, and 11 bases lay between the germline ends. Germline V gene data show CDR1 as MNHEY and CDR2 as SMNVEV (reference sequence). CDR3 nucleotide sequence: TGTGCCAGCAGTTCGGGGCAGGGGAACTATGGCTACACCTTC. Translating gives CASSSGQGNYGYTF.

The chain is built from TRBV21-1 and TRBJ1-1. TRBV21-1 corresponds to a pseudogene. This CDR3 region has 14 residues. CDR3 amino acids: CASSVLKFGTEAFF. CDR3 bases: TGTGCCAGCAGCGTCCTGAAGTTCGGGACTGAAGCTTTCTTT.

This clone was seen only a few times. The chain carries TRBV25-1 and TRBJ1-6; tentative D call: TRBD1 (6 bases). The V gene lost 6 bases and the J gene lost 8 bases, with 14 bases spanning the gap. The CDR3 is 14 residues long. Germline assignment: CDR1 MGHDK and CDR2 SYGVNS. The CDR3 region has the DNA TGTGCCAGCAGGGTACAGGGAGAATATTCACCCCTCCACTTT. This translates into CASRVQGEYSPLHF.

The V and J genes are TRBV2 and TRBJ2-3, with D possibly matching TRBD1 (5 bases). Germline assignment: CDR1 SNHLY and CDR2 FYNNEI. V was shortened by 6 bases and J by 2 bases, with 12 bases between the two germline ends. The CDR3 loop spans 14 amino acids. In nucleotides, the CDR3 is TGTGCCAGCAGGTCGCAGGGCTTCACAGATACGCAGTATTTT. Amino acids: CASRSQGFTDTQYF.

The CDR3 reads CASSSRDRGPIYSNQPQHF. Written as DNA, the CDR3 is TGCGCCAGCAGCAGCCGGGACAGGGGCCCGATTTATAGCAATCAGCCCCAGCATTTT. The chain combines TRBV10-2 with TRBJ1-5, with 10 positions matching TRBD1. Germline values: CDR1 WSHSY, CDR2 SAAADI. The CDR3 totals 19 residues. J gave up 0 bases and V 6 bases, and 14 bases lay outside the gene matches.

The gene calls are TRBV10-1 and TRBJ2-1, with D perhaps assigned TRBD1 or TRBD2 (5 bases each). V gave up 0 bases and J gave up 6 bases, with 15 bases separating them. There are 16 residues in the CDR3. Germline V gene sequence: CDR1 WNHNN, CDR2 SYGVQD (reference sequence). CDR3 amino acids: CASSESPTGRVNEQFF. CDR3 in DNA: TGCGCCAGCAGTGAGTCCCCCACGGGACGGGTCAATGAGCAGTTCTTC.

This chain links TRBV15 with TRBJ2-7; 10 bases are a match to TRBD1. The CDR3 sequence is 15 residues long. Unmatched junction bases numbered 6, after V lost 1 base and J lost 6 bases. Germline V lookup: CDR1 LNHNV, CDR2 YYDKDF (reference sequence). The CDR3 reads CATSRGGGQGREQYV. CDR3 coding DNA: TGTGCCACCAGCAGAGGAGGGGGACAGGGGCGCGAGCAGTACGTC.

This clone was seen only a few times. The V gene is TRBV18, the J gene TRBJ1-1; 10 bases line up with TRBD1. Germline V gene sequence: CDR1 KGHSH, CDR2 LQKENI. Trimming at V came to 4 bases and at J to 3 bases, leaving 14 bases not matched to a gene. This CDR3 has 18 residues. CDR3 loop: CASSRQTGGFGADTEAFF. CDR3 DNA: TGTGCCAGCTCACGTCAGACAGGGGGCTTTGGTGCGGACACTGAAGCTTTCTTT.